Sequencing of this T cell receptor beta chain was carried out in a study of blood T cell repertoires in COVID-19. Across the study: The United States, Italy and Spain were the sources of the acute and convalescent COVID-19 samples. In each case, the material was cDNA or gDNA derived from T cells, B-cell-depleted T cells, or PBMCs.

Trimming removed 3 bases at V and 2 bases at J, with 2 bases between. Germline values: CDR1 LNHNV, CDR2 YYDKDF (reference sequence). This CDR3 has 13 amino acids. Authors' methods: Amplification of reference gene primers was used by the study to estimate nucleated cell counts. The method was immunoSEQ multiplex PCR; TCRdb's version includes in-frame clones alone and lacks a portion of them. Clone size and the V and J calls come from that table; the DNA yielded D and trimming. The sample lists more than 65,000 clones; roughly 84% were seen once. Seattle patients were enrolled during active infection and followed longitudinally.

The receptor was derived from a man younger than 40 with COVID-19, enrolled during active disease. The specimen sequenced was peripheral blood. The chain links TRBV15 to TRBJ2-6; no clear D. CDR3: CATSSAGANVLTF. The CDR3 nucleotides read TGTGCCACCAGCAGCGCTGGGGCCAACGTCCTGACTTTC.